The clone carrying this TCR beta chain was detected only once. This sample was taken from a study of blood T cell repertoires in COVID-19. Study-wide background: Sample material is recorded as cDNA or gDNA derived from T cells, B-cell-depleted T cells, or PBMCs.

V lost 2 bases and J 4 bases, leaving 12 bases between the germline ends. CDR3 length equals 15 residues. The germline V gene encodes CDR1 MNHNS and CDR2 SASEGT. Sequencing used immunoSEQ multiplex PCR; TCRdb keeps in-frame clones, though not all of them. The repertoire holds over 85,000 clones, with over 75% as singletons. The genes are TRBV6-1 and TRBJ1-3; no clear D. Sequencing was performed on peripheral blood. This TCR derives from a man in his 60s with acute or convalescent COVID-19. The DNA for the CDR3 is TGTGCCAGCAGTGAATTTCGTCAGATAGGAAACACCATATATTTT. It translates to CASSEFRQIGNTIYF.